This entry lists 7 T cell receptor beta chains sequenced from one sample in a study of spatial heterogeneity in lung cancer. TCRdb reanalysed the 5' RACE reads using MiXCR and keeps one entry per CDR3 protein. This table has roughly 25,000 distinct CDR3 sequences, approximately 7% appearing once. The time point is: sample taken at primary tumor resection. Researchers sequenced whole RNA taken from tumor, nontumor lung or frozen PBMC without sorting. Sequences were derived from PBMCs, sampled at surgery. The source of these receptors is a male donor with early-stage non-small cell lung cancer.

This clonotype was counted many times. This chain joins TRBV11-2 and TRBJ2-3, with TRBD2 identical over 11 bases. The CDR3 runs 15 residues. Unmatched junction bases numbered 2, after V lost 0 bases and J lost 6 bases. Germline lookup yields CDR1 SGHAT and CDR2 FQNNGV. CDR3 in amino acids: CASSLELAGVDTQYF. In DNA, the CDR3 is TGTGCCAGCAGCTTAGAACTAGCGGGGGTGGATACGCAGTATTTT.

This clonotype was seen more than once but under ten times. The CDR3 region has the DNA TGTGCCAGCAGCGTAGGCCAGACTAATAATGAAAAACTGTTTTTT. It yields the protein CASSVGQTNNEKLFF. This rearrangement joins TRBV3-1 to TRBJ1-4, with D uncertain. The CDR3 length is 15 residues. The germline V and J ends were trimmed by 5 bases and 4 bases, with 14 bases remaining between them. CDR1 is LGHDT and CDR2 is YNNKEL in the germline V gene (reference sequence).

The gene calls are TRBV20-1 and TRBJ2-3; 11 bases fit TRBD2. Trimming took 7 bases from V and 2 from J; bases not matched to a gene: 11. This CDR3 is 16 amino acids long. Germline V CDR1 and CDR2: DFQATT, SNEGSKA (reference sequence). The CDR3 nucleotides are TGCAGTGGGGTGGTCCCGGGACTAGCGGACACAGATACGCAGTATTTT. Amino acids: CSGVVPGLADTDTQYF.

This clonotype was counted ten times or more. This sequence joins TRBV12-3 or TRBV12-4 and TRBJ1-2; the D is unclear. CDR3 length: 13 amino acids. Trimming took off 1 base at V and 4 bases at J, with 7 bases between the two ends. CDR3 sequence reads: CASSLVRGYGYTF. CDR3 nucleotides: TGTGCCAGCAGTTTAGTTCGAGGCTATGGCTACACCTTC.

This clonotype was seen only a few times. CDR3 sequence: CSAPGTLNGYEQYF. The CDR3 bases are TGCAGTGCTCCCGGGACTCTCAATGGTTACGAGCAGTACTTC. The chain is built from TRBV20-1 and TRBJ2-7; perhaps TRBD2 as D (6 bases). There are 14 residues in the CDR3. Germline V gives CDR1 DFQATT, CDR2 SNEGSKA (reference sequence). Trimming left V 5 bases short and J 4 bases short, with 18 bases between.

V and J are TRBV10-1 and TRBJ2-3; D unclear. V lost 6 bases and J lost 1, with 11 bases in between. The germline gives CDR1 WNHNN, CDR2 SYGVQD (reference sequence). This CDR3 has 14 amino acids. The CDR3 coding sequence is TGCGCCAGCAGCCGAAAATCGGGCACAGATACGCAGTATTTT. Its protein is CASSRKSGTDTQYF.

There are many counts of this clonotype. The J gene is TRBJ2-2, the V gene TRBV5-1; no clear D. The CDR3 spans 13 residues. V was trimmed by 7 bases and J by 5 bases, leaving 12 bases between them. Germline CDR1 and CDR2: SGHRS and YFSETQ. The chain's CDR3 is CASHKDGTGELFF. The CDR3 nucleotides read TGCGCCAGCCACAAGGACGGAACCGGGGAGCTGTTTTTT.